Each of the 23 T cell receptor beta chains below was sequenced from the same sample in a study of control samples from healthy donors and cancer patients. Sequencing was performed with immunoSEQ multiplex PCR; in TCRdb, only in-frame clones are kept and a portion is missing. The table records 100,000 to 130,000 clones, about 80% of them present only once. Sequenced: blood. The receptors come from a man younger than 30 in good health.

With regard to this clone: Other DNA sequences in the sample encode the same CDR3. The rearrangement links TRBV6-5 to TRBJ2-7, with D possibly being TRBD1 (6 bases). In germline, CDR1 is MNHEY, CDR2 SVGAGI. The CDR3 has 13 amino acids. V lost 0 bases to trimming and J lost 4 bases, with 7 bases between them. For the CDR3, the DNA is TGTGCCAGCAGTTACTCGAGGGGGTACGAGCAGTACTTC. Its translation is CASSYSRGYEQYF.

The chain couples TRBV7-9 to TRBJ1-1; 11 positions agree with TRBD1. V was clipped by 4 bases and J by 2 bases; unmatched bases: 3. There are 15 residues in the CDR3. The germline V gene has CDR1 SEHNR and CDR2 FQNEAQ (reference sequence). The CDR3, as DNA: TGTGCCAGCAGCTCGGGACAGGGGGGCAACACTGAAGCTTTCTTT. It yields the protein CASSSGQGGNTEAFF.

In nucleotides, the CDR3 is TGTGCCAGCAGTGAATGGGGGACAGGAACCTACGAGCAGTACTTC. Protein sequence: CASSEWGTGTYEQYF. This chain joins TRBV25-1 and TRBJ2-7; TRBD1 matches 8 bases. This CDR3 is 15 amino acids long. Germline loops: CDR1 MGHDK, CDR2 SYGVNS. Trimming removed 1 base from V and 2 bases from J; junction bases left unmatched: 4.

The chain links TRBV28 to TRBJ1-1; 11 bases agree with TRBD1. Germline V gene lookup returns CDR1 MDHEN and CDR2 SYDVKM. The CDR3 has 12 residues. Germline trimming cut 6 bases from V and 10 bases from J; bases unmatched to any gene: 4. CDR3 nucleotides: TGTGCCAGCAGGGACAGGGGGCTCGGAGCTTTCTTT. Amino acid sequence: CASRDRGLGAFF.

This clone was seen just once. J is TRBJ1-2 and V is TRBV27; maybe TRBD1 (5 bases). Germline assignment: CDR1 MNHEY and CDR2 SMNVEV (reference sequence). Trimming stripped 8 bases from V and 7 bases from J, with 17 bases between. The CDR3 loop spans 13 amino acids. The CDR3 DNA reads as TGTGCCAGCCGGAAAACTCAAACAGGTGGCTACACCTTC. Protein: CASRKTQTGGYTF.

The chain has TRBV19 and TRBJ1-4, with D possibly being TRBD1 (6 bases). The germline gives CDR1 LNHDA, CDR2 SQIVND (reference sequence). V lost 2 bases, J lost 12 bases, and 13 bases lay in between. This CDR3 has 13 amino acids. The CDR3 sequence is CASSINLKGELFF. CDR3 nucleotide sequence: TGTGCCAGTAGTATAAATCTGAAGGGGGAACTGTTTTTT.

The chain uses TRBV19 and TRBJ2-3; D might be TRBD2 (6 bases). V lost 5 bases, J lost 3 bases, and 15 bases lay in between. From germline, CDR1 is LNHDA and CDR2 SQIVND (reference sequence). The CDR3 has 15 residues. The CDR3 nucleotides read TGTGCCAGTAGTCTTGGGACTGCGTTTACAGATACGCAGTATTTT. The encoded protein is CASSLGTAFTDTQYF.

The chain links TRBV20-1 to TRBJ2-3; D perhaps matches TRBD2 (6 bases). V lost 3 bases and J 5 bases, leaving 15 bases between the germline ends. This CDR3 comprises 14 residues. Per the germline V gene, CDR1 is DFQATT and CDR2 is SNEGSKA (reference sequence). CDR3 residues: CSASLLAGLDTQYF. The CDR3 region has the DNA TGCAGTGCTAGTTTACTAGCCGGGTTAGATACGCAGTATTTT.

This chain uses TRBV5-4 with TRBJ1-2, with TRBD1 matching 8 bases. CDR1 and CDR2 (germline): SGHNT, YYREEE (reference sequence). Trimming cost V 2 bases and J 5 bases; bases outside gene matches: 5. The length of the CDR3 is 14 residues. DNA for the CDR3: TGTGCCAGCAGCTTCGGGACAGGAGGTTATGGCTACACCTTC. This sequence encodes CASSFGTGGYGYTF. Full variable domain (missing parts from reference TRBV5-4 and TRBJ1-2): ETGVTQSPTHLIKTRGQQVTLRCSSQSGHNTVSWYQQALGQGPQFIFQYYREEENGRGNFPPRFSGLQFPNYSSELNVNALELDDSALYLCASSFGTGGYGYTFGSGTRLTVV.

The chain links TRBV29-1 to TRBJ2-3; D not certain. CDR3 size: 11 residues. Between the trimmed V and J ends, which lost 5 bases and 4 bases, there was a span of 7 bases. CDR1 is SQVTM, CDR2 ANQGSEA, per germline. The CDR3 reads CSVLVADTQYF. As DNA, the CDR3 is TGCAGCGTTTTAGTTGCAGATACGCAGTATTTT.

This clone was counted a single time. The CDR3 DNA is TGTGCCTGGAGTGTTTCGGATACGCAGTATTTT. Translation gives CAWSVSDTQYF. The rearrangement joins TRBV30 to TRBJ2-3; unclear D gene. V lost 0 bases to trimming and J lost 6 bases, with 4 bases between them. This CDR3 region has 11 residues. Germline loops: CDR1 GTSNPN, CDR2 SVGIG (reference sequence).

V and J are TRBV7-9 and TRBJ1-3; D ambiguous. V was trimmed by 6 bases and J by 0 bases, leaving 18 bases between them. The CDR3 covers 17 residues. The V gene's germline CDR1 is SEHNR and CDR2 FQNEAQ (reference sequence). The CDR3 here is CASSPVSIMSSGNTIYF. CDR3 in DNA: TGTGCCAGCAGTCCAGTTTCCATAATGAGCTCTGGAAACACCATATATTTT.

J is TRBJ2-2 and V is TRBV6-2 or TRBV6-3, with 11 bases identical to TRBD1. Germline CDR1 reads MNHEY; CDR2 reads SVGEGT. V trimming: 5 bases; J trimming: 4 bases; junction bases outside the gene matches: 6. This CDR3 spans 16 amino acids. CDR3 DNA: TGTGCCAGCAGTGACGCCGGGACAGGGGGCACCGGGGAGCTGTTTTTT. Translating gives CASSDAGTGGTGELFF.

The rearrangement uses TRBV30 and TRBJ2-7, with 11 bases lining up with TRBD1. The V gene's germline CDR1 is GTSNPN and CDR2 SVGIG (reference sequence). The CDR3 runs to 14 residues. Trimming at V came to 2 bases and at J to 2 bases, leaving 2 bases not matched to a gene. This chain's CDR3 is CAWSPGQGAYEQYF. In DNA form, the CDR3 reads TGTGCCTGGAGTCCGGGACAGGGGGCCTACGAGCAGTACTTC.

The chain employs TRBV5-4 and TRBJ1-1; TRBD1 might be the D (5 bases). The germline gives CDR1 SGHNT, CDR2 YYREEE (reference sequence). V was cut by 1 base and J by 5 bases, with 12 bases left in between. The CDR3 has 14 residues. This chain's CDR3 is CASSLSGATTEAFF. The CDR3 DNA reads TGTGCCAGCAGCTTGTCTGGGGCGACGACTGAAGCTTTCTTT.

This chain connects TRBV5-8 to TRBJ1-1; D not resolved. The CDR3 totals 12 residues. Germline V gene lookup returns CDR1 SGHTS and CDR2 YDEGEE. Trimming took 6 bases from V and 0 from J, leaving 6 bases between them. CDR3 region: CASTDMNTEAFF. The CDR3 nucleotides are TGTGCCAGCACAGATATGAACACTGAAGCTTTCTTT.

This clone has a single count. The chain combines TRBV4-2 with TRBJ1-1, with 10 bases identical to TRBD1. Germline V gene lookup returns CDR1 LGHNA and CDR2 YNFKEQ. The V segment lost 1 base and the J segment 3 bases; nucleotides outside the gene matches: 11. The CDR3 runs to 18 residues. The CDR3 coding sequence is TGTGCCAGCAGCCAAGGCGGGACAGGGGTGAAGGGGGACACTGAAGCTTTCTTT. It translates to CASSQGGTGVKGDTEAFF.

This chain links TRBV9 with TRBJ1-1, with 8 nucleotides matching TRBD1. Germline V CDR1 and CDR2: SGDLS, YYNGEE. The ends lost 8 bases at V and 0 bases at J; junction bases unmatched: 6. This CDR3 comprises 14 residues. In DNA, the CDR3 is TGTGCCAGTGCACAGGGGGGCATGAACACTGAAGCTTTCTTT. Encoded protein: CASAQGGMNTEAFF.

This sequence joins TRBV9 and TRBJ2-3, with D perhaps matching TRBD2 (6 bases). From germline, CDR1 is SGDLS and CDR2 YYNGEE. With 0 bases removed from V and 1 base from J, the gap between germline ends came to 12 bases. The CDR3 consists of 16 residues. CDR3 residues: CASSVVGGTGTDTQYF. As DNA, the CDR3 is TGTGCCAGCAGCGTAGTTGGGGGGACCGGCACAGATACGCAGTATTTT.

The J gene is TRBJ1-3, the V gene TRBV5-1; D call uncertain. The germline V gene has CDR1 SGHRS and CDR2 YFSETQ. This CDR3 has 16 amino acids. V gave up 3 bases and J gave up 0 bases, with 13 bases separating them. In nucleotides, the CDR3 is TGCGCCAGCAGCTCATACTACGGGGACTCTGGAAACACCATATATTTT. This gives the protein CASSSYYGDSGNTIYF. Full variable domain (rest looked up from reference TRBV5-1 and TRBJ1-3): KAGVTQTPRYLIKTRGQQVTLSCSPISGHRSVSWYQQTPGQGLQFLFEYFSETQRNKGNFPGRFSGRQFSNSRSEMNVSTLELGDSALYLCASSSYYGDSGNTIYFGEGSWLTVV.

This rearrangement joins TRBV28 to TRBJ1-2, with D uncertain. Germline V gene data show CDR1 as MDHEN and CDR2 as SYDVKM. V dropped 5 bases and J dropped 8 bases, with 24 bases sitting between them. The CDR3 length is 16 residues. CDR3 in amino acids: CASSQIDPRGLGGYTF. CDR3 DNA sequence: TGTGCCAGCAGTCAAATAGACCCCCGTGGGCTGGGGGGCTACACCTTC.

The CDR3 spells CASSPVEGAGYEQYV. CDR3 coding DNA: TGTGCCAGCTCACCAGTGGAAGGGGCCGGCTACGAGCAGTACGTC. J is TRBJ2-7 and V is TRBV18; D may be TRBD1 (5 bases). CDR1 KGHSH and CDR2 LQKENI come from the germline V gene. The CDR3 runs to 15 residues. The germline V and J ends were trimmed by 2 bases and 3 bases, with 14 bases remaining between them.

This chain connects TRBV6-6 to TRBJ1-5; a weak D match, TRBD1 (5 bases). Trimming took 2 bases from V and 0 from J, leaving 8 bases between them. From germline, CDR1 is MNHNY and CDR2 SVGAGI (reference sequence). The CDR3 covers 15 residues. Here the CDR3 reads CASSYRGDSNQPQHF. The CDR3 coding sequence is TGTGCCAGCAGTTACCGGGGGGATAGCAATCAGCCCCAGCATTTT.